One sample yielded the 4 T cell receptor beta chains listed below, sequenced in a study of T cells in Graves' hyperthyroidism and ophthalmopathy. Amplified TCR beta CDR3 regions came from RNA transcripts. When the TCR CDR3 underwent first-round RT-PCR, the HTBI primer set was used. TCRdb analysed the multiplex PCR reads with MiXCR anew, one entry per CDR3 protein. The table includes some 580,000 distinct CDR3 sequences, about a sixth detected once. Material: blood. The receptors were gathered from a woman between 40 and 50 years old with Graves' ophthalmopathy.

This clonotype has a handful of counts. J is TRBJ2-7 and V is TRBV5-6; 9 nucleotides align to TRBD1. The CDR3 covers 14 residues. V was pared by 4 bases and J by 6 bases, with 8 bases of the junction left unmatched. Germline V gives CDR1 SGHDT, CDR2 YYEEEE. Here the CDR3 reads CASSLVGTGSEQYF. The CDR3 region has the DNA TGTGCCAGCAGCCTGGTTGGGACAGGGTCCGAGCAGTACTTC. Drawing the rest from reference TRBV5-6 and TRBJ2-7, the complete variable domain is DAGVTQSPTHLIKTRGQQVTLRCSPKSGHDTVSWYQQALGQGPQFIFQYYEEEERQRGNFPDRFSGHQFPNYSSELNVNALLLGDSALYLCASSLVGTGSEQYFGPGTRLTVT.

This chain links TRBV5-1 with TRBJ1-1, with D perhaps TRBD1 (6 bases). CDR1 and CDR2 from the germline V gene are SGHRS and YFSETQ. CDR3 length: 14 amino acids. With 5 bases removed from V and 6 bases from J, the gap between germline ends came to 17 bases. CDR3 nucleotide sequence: TGCGCCAGCAGAGGACAGTCGGAACATGCTGAAGCTTTCTTT. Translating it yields CASRGQSEHAEAFF.

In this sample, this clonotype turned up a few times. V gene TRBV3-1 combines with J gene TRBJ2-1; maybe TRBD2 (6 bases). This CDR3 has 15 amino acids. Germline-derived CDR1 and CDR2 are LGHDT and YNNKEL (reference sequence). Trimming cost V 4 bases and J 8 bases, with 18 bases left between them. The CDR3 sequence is CASSPGTGRRYEQFF. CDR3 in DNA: TGTGCCAGCAGCCCAGGGACTGGCAGGAGGTATGAGCAGTTCTTC.

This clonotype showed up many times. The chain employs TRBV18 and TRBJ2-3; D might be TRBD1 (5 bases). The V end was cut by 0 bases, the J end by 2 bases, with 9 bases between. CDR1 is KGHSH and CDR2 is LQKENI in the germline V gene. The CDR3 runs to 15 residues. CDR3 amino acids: CASSPPGLLTDTQYF. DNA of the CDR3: TGTGCCAGCTCACCACCGGGGCTTCTCACAGATACGCAGTATTTT.